The next 29 T cell receptor beta chains were all read from a single sample in a study of Graves' ophthalmopathy and Graves' hyperthyroidism. Beta-chain TCR CDR3 regions were amplified from RNA transcripts. HTBI primers served in a first-round RT-PCR, which a second-round multiplex PCR followed. TCRdb re-called the multiplex PCR reads through MiXCR, storing one row per CDR3 protein. The table records roughly 50,000 distinct CDR3 sequences, about 50% of them present only once. Sequencing was carried out using peripheral blood. These receptors came from an adult man with Graves' ophthalmopathy.

This clonotype was seen ten or more times. The chain employs TRBV2 and TRBJ1-1; D unresolved. From germline, CDR1 is SNHLY and CDR2 FYNNEI. CDR3 length equals 11 residues. V was shortened by 2 bases and J by 7 bases, with 5 bases between the two germline ends. The CDR3 sequence: CASSETSEAFF. The CDR3 bases are TGTGCCAGCAGTGAAACAAGTGAAGCTTTCTTT.

This clonotype was observed many times. The gene calls are TRBV7-8 and TRBJ2-3, with 7 bases fitting TRBD1. Losses at the gene ends were 2 bases for V and 0 bases for J; bases not matched to a gene: 5. The CDR3 extends over 16 amino acids. CDR1 is SGHVS and CDR2 is FQNEAQ in the germline V gene. CDR3 amino acids: CASSLNADRSTDTQYF. CDR3 nucleotide sequence: TGTGCCAGCAGCTTAAACGCGGACAGGAGCACAGATACGCAGTATTTT. Supplemented by reference TRBV7-8 and TRBJ2-3, the full variable domain reads GAGVSQSPRYKVAKRGQDVALRCDPISGHVSLFWYQQALGQGPEFLTYFQNEAQLDKSGLPSDRFFAERPEGSVSTLKIQRTQQEDSAVYLCASSLNADRSTDTQYFGPGTRLTVL.

This clonotype was detected only a few times. The V call is TRBV18, the J call TRBJ2-5, with TRBD1 identical over 12 bases. Per the germline V gene, CDR1 is KGHSH and CDR2 is LQKENI. J gave up 5 bases and V 3 bases, and 4 bases lay outside the gene matches. This CDR3 comprises 15 residues. For the CDR3, the DNA is TGTGCCAGCTCACCCGGGACAGGGGGCAGGGAGACCCAGTACTTC. Its protein is CASSPGTGGRETQYF.

The genes are TRBV11-2 and TRBJ2-5; D might be TRBD2 (5 bases). CDR3 length equals 14 residues. V gave up 2 bases and J gave up 5 bases, with 12 bases separating them. From germline, CDR1 is SGHAT and CDR2 FQNNGV. Here the CDR3 reads CASSLTSARETQYF. The DNA of the CDR3 is TGTGCCAGCAGCTTAACTAGTGCCCGGGAGACCCAGTACTTC.

The chain joins TRBV5-1 to TRBJ2-7; 7 bases agree with TRBD1. V shed 5 bases, J shed 3 bases, and the junction held 8 bases outside the gene matches. The CDR3 is 14 residues long. Germline lookup yields CDR1 SGHRS and CDR2 YFSETQ. In DNA form, the CDR3 reads TGCGCCAGCAGGATGCCGGGACAGAACTACGAGCAGTACTTC. Its translation is CASRMPGQNYEQYF.

This clonotype occurred once. One end of the junction is discordant with germline, which a read error may explain. The chain couples TRBV7-7 to TRBJ2-1; D unclear. The CDR3 runs to 11 residues. The germline V gene encodes CDR1 SSHAT and CDR2 FNYEAQ (reference sequence). In DNA, the CDR3 is TGTGCTAGCAGCTTGGATCGCGGGCAGTTCTTC. Its translation: CASSLDRGQFF. Variable domain in full (rest from reference TRBV7-7 and TRBJ2-1): GAGVSQSPRYKVTKRGQDVTLRCDPISSHATLYWYQQALGQGPEFLTYFNYEAQPDKSGLPSDRFSAERPEGSISTLTIQRTEQRDSAMYRCASSLDRGQFFGPGTRLTVL.

The rearrangement links TRBV6-2 or TRBV6-3 to TRBJ2-3, with D maybe TRBD2 (6 bases). Trimming stripped 2 bases from V and 1 base from J, with 7 bases between. This CDR3 is built from 14 residues. The germline CDR1 and CDR2 sequences are MNHEY and SVGEGT. CDR3 nucleotide sequence: TGTGCCAGCAGTTACGGGACTGGCACAGATACGCAGTATTTT. It specifies CASSYGTGTDTQYF.

This rearrangement joins TRBV10-3 to TRBJ1-1, with 7 bases fitting TRBD1. Unmatched junction bases numbered 14, after V lost 11 bases and J lost 11 bases. This CDR3 spans 12 amino acids. Germline CDR1 reads ENHRY; CDR2 reads SYGVKD. The CDR3 DNA reads TGTGCCCTCACCTCCCGGGACAGTGAGGCTTTCTTT. Translated, it gives CALTSRDSEAFF.

Turning to this clonotype: Its ends do not fully match the called genes, so a read error is possible. The V call is TRBV12-3 or TRBV12-4, the J call TRBJ2-2; 9 bases map to TRBD1. This CDR3 region has 18 residues. CDR3 sequence (DNA): TGTGCCAGCAGTGGGACAGGGAAAAAACCCTCGAACATCGGGGAGCTGTTTTTT. It encodes CASSGTGKKPSNIGELFF.

This chain connects TRBV29-1 to TRBJ2-1; 8 nucleotides line up with TRBD1. CDR1 is SQVTM, CDR2 ANQGSEA, per germline. The CDR3 runs 14 residues. J gave up 2 bases and V 3 bases, and 3 bases lay outside the gene matches. CDR3 amino acids: CSVDRGHAYNEQFF. The CDR3 coding sequence is TGCAGCGTTGACAGGGGGCACGCCTACAATGAGCAGTTCTTC.

The chain combines TRBV6-5 with TRBJ1-6; unclear D gene. The CDR3 is 15 amino acids. The ends were cut back, 0 bases at V and 13 bases at J, with 16 bases in the middle. The germline V gene has CDR1 MNHEY and CDR2 SVGAGI. CDR3 DNA: TGTGCCAGCAGTTACTCGAATATAAAGATGCCTCCCCTCCACTTT. Encoded protein: CASSYSNIKMPPLHF.

The J gene is TRBJ2-7, the V gene TRBV10-3; maybe TRBD2 (6 bases). This CDR3 is 13 amino acids long. The ends were cut back, 7 bases at V and 6 bases at J, with 16 bases in the middle. Germline V gene sequence: CDR1 ENHRY, CDR2 SYGVKD. For the CDR3, the DNA is TGTGCCATCACACCGGGAGAATTCTCCGAGCAGTACTTC. Translation: CAITPGEFSEQYF.

This rearrangement joins TRBV19 to TRBJ2-3; 10 bases agree with TRBD2. V shed 4 bases and J 4 bases; nucleotides not matched to a gene: 2. The CDR3 is 14 amino acids. CDR1 and CDR2 (germline): LNHDA, SQIVND (reference sequence). The CDR3, as DNA: TGTGCCAGTAGTACTAGCGGGAGTGCAGATACGCAGTATTTT. Protein: CASSTSGSADTQYF.

This clonotype was counted at least ten times. The CDR3 nucleotides are TGCGCCAGCAGCCAAGATCGTCTGGGATACGAGCAGTACTTC. Protein sequence: CASSQDRLGYEQYF. This sequence joins TRBV4-1 and TRBJ2-7; D not resolved. This CDR3 spans 14 amino acids. The germline CDR1 and CDR2 sequences are MGHRA and YSYEKL. The V end lost 0 bases, the J end lost 4 bases, and 10 bases lay between the germline ends.

To note about this clonotype: An end of the junction differs from the germline gene, which may be a read error. The V gene is TRBV25-1, the J gene TRBJ2-5; 8 nucleotides agree with TRBD2. Germline V CDR1 and CDR2: MGHDK, SYGVNS. The CDR3 covers 14 residues. As DNA, the CDR3 is TGTGCCAGCAGTGCTCCGGGGGGGCGAGAGACCCAGCACTTC. It is translated as CASSAPGGRETQHF.

This clonotype appeared a few times. The chain recombines TRBV20-1 with TRBJ2-7; tentatively, D is TRBD2 (6 bases). CDR3 size: 15 residues. Germline V gene sequence: CDR1 DFQATT, CDR2 SNEGSKA (reference sequence). The V end lost 0 bases, the J end lost 0 bases, and 12 bases lay between the germline ends. The CDR3 here is CSARDVRESSYEQYF. The CDR3 coding sequence is TGCAGTGCTAGAGATGTTCGGGAGAGCTCCTACGAGCAGTACTTC.

This clonotype was seen more than once but under ten times. The rearrangement uses TRBV29-1 and TRBJ2-3; tentatively, D is TRBD1 (5 bases). Per germline, CDR1 SQVTM and CDR2 ANQGSEA. CDR3 length: 14 residues. V lost 8 bases, J lost 0 bases, and 15 bases lay in between. The CDR3 sequence: CSILGHPSTDTQYF. In DNA form, the CDR3 reads TGCAGCATCTTAGGACACCCGAGCACAGATACGCAGTATTTT.

This clonotype was picked up many times. CDR3 DNA: TGCGCCAGCAGCGCCGGACACCAGGGGGATACGCAGTATTTT. Translating it yields CASSAGHQGDTQYF. The chain carries TRBV5-1 and TRBJ2-3; a possible D gene is TRBD1 (6 bases). Germline V lookup: CDR1 SGHRS, CDR2 YFSETQ. V lost 4 bases and J lost 6, with 15 bases in between. The CDR3 length is 14 residues. The full variable domain, in which reference TRBV5-1 and TRBJ2-3 provide the parts outside the CDR3, is KAGVTQTPRYLIKTRGQQVTLSCSPISGHRSVSWYQQTPGQGLQFLFEYFSETQRNKGNFPGRFSGRQFSNSRSEMNVSTLELGDSALYLCASSAGHQGDTQYFGPGTRLTVL.

J is TRBJ2-1 and V is TRBV29-1; 7 nucleotides align to TRBD1. V shed 8 bases and J 10 bases; nucleotides not matched to a gene: 11. Germline CDR1 and CDR2: SQVTM and ANQGSEA. This CDR3 has 12 residues. As DNA, the CDR3 is TGCAGCTTCCGGACAGGACCGGGGGAGCAGTTCTTC. Translated, it gives CSFRTGPGEQFF.

This sequence joins TRBV25-1 and TRBJ2-1, with D maybe TRBD1 (6 bases). Trimming stripped 4 bases from V and 4 bases from J, with 20 bases between. Germline CDR1 is MGHDK and CDR2 is SYGVNS. This CDR3 is 17 amino acids long. For the CDR3, the DNA is TGTGCCAGCAGTGGAAACAGGGTCGGGACCCCGTACAATGAGCAGTTCTTC. It codes for CASSGNRVGTPYNEQFF.

In this sample, this clonotype turned up a few times. The V gene is TRBV12-5, the J gene TRBJ2-1; D gene unclear. Deletions cut 4 bases from V and 5 bases from J, with 9 bases between. Germline CDR1 LGHNT, CDR2 FRNRAP. The CDR3 runs 13 residues. DNA for the CDR3: TGTGCTAGTGGTTCCTCACTTAACAATGAGCAGTTCTTC. It translates to CASGSSLNNEQFF.

V is TRBV4-2 and J is TRBJ2-1, with TRBD2 identical over 8 bases. Trimming at V came to 0 bases and at J to 6 bases, leaving 1 base not matched to a gene. The germline V gene encodes CDR1 LGHNA and CDR2 YNFKEQ. CDR3 size: 14 residues. In DNA form, the CDR3 reads TGTGCCAGCAGCCAAGACAGCGGGAGCAATGAGCAGTTCTTC. Translated: CASSQDSGSNEQFF.

This clonotype was counted ten times or more. CDR3 sequence reads: CASRGQETQYF. CDR3 coding DNA: TGCGCCAGCAGGGGCCAAGAGACCCAGTACTTC. The chain combines TRBV5-1 with TRBJ2-5; D gene ambiguous. Per germline, CDR1 SGHRS and CDR2 YFSETQ. This CDR3 has 11 residues. Trimming pared 5 bases from V and 1 base from J, leaving 3 bases between. Looking up the rest from reference TRBV5-1 and TRBJ2-5 gives the full variable domain: KAGVTQTPRYLIKTRGQQVTLSCSPISGHRSVSWYQQTPGQGLQFLFEYFSETQRNKGNFPGRFSGRQFSNSRSEMNVSTLELGDSALYLCASRGQETQYFGPGTRLLVL.

This clonotype was seen ten or more times. One junction end does not reproduce the germline sequence, and a read error may be involved. The chain has TRBV9 and TRBJ1-1; 10 bases fit TRBD1. CDR3 length: 15 amino acids. Germline CDR1 and CDR2: SGDLS and YYNGEE. The chain's CDR3 is CASSVGRQGATEASF. CDR3 nucleotides: TGTGCCAGCAGCGTAGGTAGACAGGGGGCCACTGAAGCTTCCTTT.

Ten or more counts support this clonotype. A read error may explain this, as a much larger clone is one base away. V usage is TRBV29-1 and J usage is TRBJ2-5; the D call may be TRBD1 or TRBD2 (5 bases each). Germline V gene sequence: CDR1 SQVTM, CDR2 ANQGSEA. V was shortened by 2 bases and J by 4 bases, with 14 bases between the two germline ends. CDR3 length: 14 amino acids. CDR3 loop: CSVETYEGRETQYF. CDR3 nucleotides: TGCAGCGTTGAAACATATGAGGGGCGAGAGACCCAGTACTTC. Drawing the rest from reference TRBV29-1 and TRBJ2-5, the complete variable domain is SAVISQKPSRDICQRGTSLTIQCQVDSQVTMMFWYRQQPGQSLTLIATANQGSEATYESGFVIDKFPISRPNLTFSTLTVSNMSPEDSSIYLCSVETYEGRETQYFGPGTRLLVL.

The chain recombines TRBV5-6 with TRBJ2-1, with D unclear. Germline loops: CDR1 SGHDT, CDR2 YYEEEE. The CDR3 covers 15 residues. Trimming took off 1 base at V and 5 bases at J, with 13 bases between the two ends. The CDR3 sequence: CASSLSQAWDNEQFF. The CDR3 DNA follows: TGTGCCAGCAGCTTGAGTCAAGCATGGGACAATGAGCAGTTCTTC.

The chain has TRBV27 and TRBJ1-2; D possibly corresponds to TRBD1 (5 bases). Germline V lookup: CDR1 MNHEY, CDR2 SMNVEV (reference sequence). The length of the CDR3 is 14 residues. V was clipped by 2 bases and J by 5 bases, with 12 bases between them. CDR3 sequence: CASSLGGAAYGYTF. CDR3 DNA: TGTGCCAGCAGTTTAGGGGGAGCCGCTTATGGCTACACCTTC.

The V and J genes are TRBV24-1 and TRBJ1-2; D unresolved. Germline CDR1 and CDR2: KGHDR and SFDVKD. The CDR3 sequence is 12 residues long. With 4 bases removed from V and 6 bases from J, the gap between germline ends came to 8 bases. CDR3 loop: CATSDSDDGYTF. Here the CDR3 DNA reads TGTGCCACCAGTGACTCAGACGATGGCTACACCTTC.

This clonotype was picked up many times. CDR3 DNA: TGTGCCAGCAGTGAATATTCCATTCGACTAGCAAGTATCCAAGAGACCCAGTACTTC. It codes for CASSEYSIRLASIQETQYF. This chain links TRBV25-1 with TRBJ2-5; 7 bases map to TRBD2. There are 19 residues in the CDR3. The V gene end was trimmed by 0 bases and the J gene end by 1 base; junction bases not matched to a gene: 14. Germline V lookup: CDR1 MGHDK, CDR2 SYGVNS.